The entry below describes one TCR beta chain. These data are taken from a study of blood T cell repertoires in COVID-19. The wider study: Nucleic acid was either cDNA or gDNA, and it came from T cells, B-cell-depleted T cells, or PBMCs.

Under the authors' procedure: Estimation of nucleated cell counts relied on the amplification of reference gene primers. Using immunoSEQ multiplex PCR, the repertoire was profiled, and TCRdb retains in-frame clones only, with some absent. That table gives V, J and clone size, and the DNA gave D and trimming. Of approximately 110,000 clones listed, roughly 90% are singletons. Germline V gives CDR1 SGHVS, CDR2 FQNEAQ. V shed 2 bases, J shed 1 base, and the junction held 6 bases outside the gene matches. This CDR3 comprises 16 residues. J is TRBJ2-5 and V is TRBV7-8; 8 positions match TRBD2. Sequenced: peripheral blood. This clonotype was sampled from a man in his fifties with COVID-19, enrolled during active disease. The CDR3 DNA is TGTGCCAGCAGCTTAACTCCTAGCGGGTCCCAAGAGACCCAGTACTTC. Residues: CASSLTPSGSQETQYF.